A single sample is the source of the 9 T cell receptor beta chains below, sequenced in a study of T cells in localized non-small cell lung cancer (dated by TCRdb to about 2020). Libraries were made using the immunoSEQ multiplex PCR assay. TCRdb retrieved this table from immuneACCESS and kept in-frame rearrangements only. Not all clones are present; in checked studies, unresolved V genes account for under half, and no reason is known for the remainder. The sample table records about 36,000 clones; roughly 87% of these occur just once. The leading ten clones occupy less than 9% of the sample. Sample: peripheral blood, taken before any cancer treatment. Receptors were obtained from a woman aged 40-75 years with stage I lung adenocarcinoma.

The chain has TRBV7-8 and TRBJ1-2; D unclear. Trimming took off 5 bases at V and 2 bases at J, with 6 bases between the two ends. The CDR3 is 12 residues long. Germline V gene data show CDR1 as SGHVS and CDR2 as FQNEAQ. The chain's CDR3 is CASSDVNYGYTF. CDR3 bases: TGTGCCAGCAGCGACGTCAACTATGGCTACACCTTC.

This sequence joins TRBV11-3 and TRBJ1-1, with D maybe TRBD1 (5 bases). Germline CDR1 and CDR2: SGHNT and YENEEA. V was clipped by 1 base and J by 4 bases, with 10 bases between them. The CDR3 has 14 amino acids. As DNA, the CDR3 is TGTGCCAGCAGCTTAGTCAGGGAAGGCACTGAAGCTTTCTTT. Translating gives CASSLVREGTEAFF.

The chain recombines TRBV9 with TRBJ1-1, with D possibly TRBD1 on 5 matching bases. The CDR3 sequence is 15 residues long. The germline V gene encodes CDR1 SGDLS and CDR2 YYNGEE. The V gene lost 4 bases and the J gene lost 5 bases, with 18 bases spanning the gap. The CDR3 is CASSPRRESKTEAFF. Here the CDR3 DNA reads TGTGCCAGCAGCCCCCGCAGGGAAAGTAAGACTGAAGCTTTCTTT.

The V gene is TRBV5-5, the J gene TRBJ1-1, with D uncertain. CDR3 length equals 16 residues. Germline CDR1 and CDR2: SGHKS and YYEKEE (reference sequence). Trimming stripped 1 base from V and 0 bases from J, with 13 bases between. DNA for the CDR3: TGTGCCAGCAGCTTGACGCACAGATTTATGAACACTGAAGCTTTCTTT. It codes for CASSLTHRFMNTEAFF.

The genes are TRBV7-2 and TRBJ2-1, with 12 bases aligning to TRBD2. Germline values: CDR1 SGHTA, CDR2 FQGNSA. With V trimmed by 3 bases and J by 1 base, 4 bases remained unmatched. The CDR3 is 17 residues long. The CDR3: CASSFNGLAGSYNEQFF. DNA of the CDR3: TGTGCCAGCAGCTTCAACGGACTAGCGGGGTCCTACAATGAGCAGTTCTTC. Using reference TRBV7-2 and TRBJ2-1 for the parts outside the CDR3, the full variable domain is GAGVSQSPSNKVTEKGKDVELRCDPISGHTALYWYRQSLGQGLEFLIYFQGNSAPDKSGLPSDRFSAERTGGSVSTLTIQRTQQEDSAVYLCASSFNGLAGSYNEQFFGPGTRLTVL.

In this sample, this clone turned up once. J is TRBJ1-3 and V is TRBV4-1, with D possibly matching TRBD1 (5 bases). V lost 0 bases, J lost 6 bases, and 24 bases lay in between. The germline V gene encodes CDR1 MGHRA and CDR2 YSYEKL. The CDR3 is made up of 19 amino acids. The DNA of the CDR3 is TGCGCCAGCAGCCAAGATACGGCCCTTTGGATCCAGGGTGAAAACACCATATATTTT. This encodes CASSQDTALWIQGENTIYF.

The chain is built from TRBV5-6 and TRBJ2-7; D not certain. The CDR3 has 14 amino acids. Germline assignment: CDR1 SGHDT and CDR2 YYEEEE. V was cut by 2 bases and J by 3 bases, with 12 bases left in between. The CDR3, as DNA: TGTGCCAGCAGCTTTGTCAACAGAAACTACGAGCAGTACTTC. Amino acids: CASSFVNRNYEQYF.

The chain couples TRBV4-2 to TRBJ1-5; D unclear. Between the trimmed V and J ends, which lost 4 bases and 6 bases, there was a span of 13 bases. The germline V gene has CDR1 LGHNA and CDR2 YNFKEQ. The CDR3 loop spans 14 amino acids. CDR3 sequence (DNA): TGTGCCAGCAGCCTTGGGGATGGGGTTCAGCCCCAGCATTTT. Translating gives CASSLGDGVQPQHF.

This sequence joins TRBV5-8 and TRBJ1-5; D possibly corresponds to TRBD1 (5 bases). Trimming removed 6 bases at V and 1 base at J, with 14 bases between. The CDR3 loop spans 15 amino acids. The germline CDR1 and CDR2 sequences are SGHTS and YDEGEE. The CDR3 loop is CASMRGLASNQPQHF. In nucleotides, the CDR3 is TGTGCCAGCATGAGGGGCCTGGCCAGCAATCAGCCCCAGCATTTT.